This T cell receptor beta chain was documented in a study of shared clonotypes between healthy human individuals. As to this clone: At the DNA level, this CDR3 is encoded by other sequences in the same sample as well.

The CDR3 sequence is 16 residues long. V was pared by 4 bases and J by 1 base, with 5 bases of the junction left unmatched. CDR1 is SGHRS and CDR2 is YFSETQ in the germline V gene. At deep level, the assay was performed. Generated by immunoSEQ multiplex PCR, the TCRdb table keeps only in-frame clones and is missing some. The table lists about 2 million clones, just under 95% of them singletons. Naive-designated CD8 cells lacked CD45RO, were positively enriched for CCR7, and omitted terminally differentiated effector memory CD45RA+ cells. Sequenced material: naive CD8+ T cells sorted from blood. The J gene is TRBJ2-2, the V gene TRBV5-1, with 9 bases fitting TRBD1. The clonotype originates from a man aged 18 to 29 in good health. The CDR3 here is CASSKDRGRNTGELFF. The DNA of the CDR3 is TGCGCCAGCAGCAAGGACAGGGGTAGGAACACCGGGGAGCTGTTTTTT.